This T cell receptor beta chain was sequenced during a study of beta chain features in type 1 diabetes. Across the whole study: Healthy donors resembled patients in age, gender and cell yields. General study results and limits: Significant though moderate, a shortening of TCRB CDR3s appeared in all four CD4+ subsets of Type 1 diabetes patients. No resolution was reached here on whether HLA type influences TCRB rearrangement.

In the case of this clone: No antigen is known for it.

Expressed TCRB transcripts were sequenced, since all the RNA that had been isolated was reverse transcribed. Deep immunoSEQ sequencing covered naive, central memory and regulatory T cell samples. Generated by immunoSEQ multiplex PCR, the TCRdb table keeps only in-frame clones and is missing some. Counted here are around 41,000 clones, about 68% occurring once; the ten biggest clones make up roughly 1.7%. By way of CD45RO/CCR7/CD25/CD127/CD95/CD27, the CD4+ regulatory, stem cell-like memory, central memory and naive cells were sorted. This CDR3 comprises 16 residues. V was cut by 2 bases and J by 5 bases, with 17 bases left in between. The V gene's germline CDR1 is WNHNN and CDR2 SYGVQD (reference sequence).

This receptor was obtained from a man aged 25-45 years with type 1 diabetes. Some clones in this sample may be carry-over from other donors' samples. Input material: Tregs from blood. The chain carries TRBV10-1 and TRBJ2-3; perhaps TRBD2 as D (7 bases). The CDR3 coding sequence is TGCGCCAGCAGTGAGGCGTTGGGGGGGGCAGGAGATACGCAGTATTTT. Its protein product is CASSEALGGAGDTQYF.